This T cell receptor (beta chain) comes out of a study of blood T cell repertoires in COVID-19. Study as a whole: Samples of COVID-19 (acute and convalescent) were obtained from the United States, Italy and Spain.

Trimming pared 1 base from V and 2 bases from J, leaving 17 bases between. The CDR3 is made up of 17 amino acids. CDR1 KGHDR and CDR2 SFDVKD come from the germline V gene. Under the authors' procedure: Amplified reference gene primers provided the basis for estimating nucleated cell counts. Only in-frame clones appear in the TCRdb table, and some are missing; sequencing was by immunoSEQ multiplex PCR. V, J and clone size are taken as reported in that table, and D and trimming were inferred from the DNA itself. Of 240,000 or so clones listed, about 81% are singletons. The TCR originated in a woman aged 55-69 years with active or convalescent COVID-19. The genes are TRBV24-1 and TRBJ2-7, with D possibly TRBD1 on 5 matching bases. Sequencing used peripheral blood. For the CDR3, the DNA is TGTGCCACCAGTGATTTACCCTACCGACAGAGGACCTACGAGCAGTACTTC. It specifies CATSDLPYRQRTYEQYF.